This section outlines one T cell receptor (beta chain) sequence together with its context. The antigen is not known. CDR1 and CDR2 from the germline V gene are SQVTM and ANQGSEA. CDR3 length: 13 amino acids. V lost 4 bases, J lost 5 bases, and 12 bases lay in between. The sample is drawn from a study of graft-versus-host responses after intestinal transplantation. Study overall: All recipients were transplanted with multivisceral, liver-intestinal, or isolated intestinal grafts.

TCRdb's copy holds only in-frame clones and misses some; the assay was immunoSEQ multiplex PCR. The table records 90,000 to 150,000 clones, approximately 95% of them present only once. The clonotype was recovered from a human donor who received an intestinal transplant. The starting material was unstimulated CD8+ T cells sorted from spleen or lymph node cells, obtained before intestinal transplant. The genes are TRBV29-1 and TRBJ1-5, with a possible D match to TRBD1 (5 bases). CDR3 in amino acids: CSVVEGVDQPQHF. The DNA of the CDR3 is TGCAGCGTTGTTGAAGGGGTTGATCAGCCCCAGCATTTT.